These 6 T cell receptor beta chains share one sample of origin, sequenced in a study of human T cells and chemical hapten exposure. Time point denoted: pre-sensitization, week 0. This sample's treatment: therapeutic diphenylcyclopropenone sensitization with weekly scalp DPC. TCRdb re-called the RACE reads through MiXCR, storing one row per CDR3 protein. The table shows 95,000 to 150,000 distinct CDR3 sequences, with approximately 12% occurring only once. The sequencing used whole blood, collected in connection with sensitization to the hapten diphenylcyclopropenone (DPC). Receptors originate from a woman aged 18-29 years with alopecia areata. Some clones in this sample may be carry-over from other donors' samples.

This clonotype was picked up many times. V is TRBV6-5 and J is TRBJ1-1; a weak D match, TRBD1 (5 bases). The CDR3 runs to 13 residues. Trimming took off 0 bases at V and 9 bases at J, with 11 bases between the two ends. The germline gives CDR1 MNHEY, CDR2 SVGAGI. DNA of the CDR3: TGTGCCAGCAGTTACTCGATGGCGGGGCAAGCTTTCTTT. Translated, it gives CASSYSMAGQAFF.

This clonotype has only a few counts. This chain joins TRBV29-1 and TRBJ2-1; 10 nucleotides agree with TRBD2. Looked up from germline, CDR1 is SQVTM and CDR2 is ANQGSEA. The CDR3 contains 16 residues. Losses at the gene ends were 5 bases for V and 6 bases for J; bases not matched to a gene: 13. The CDR3 spells CSVHPQRGGLGNEQFF. The CDR3 DNA sequence: TGCAGCGTTCACCCCCAGCGGGGGGGTTTGGGCAATGAGCAGTTCTTC.

This rearrangement joins TRBV6-5 to TRBJ2-2; no clear D gene. The CDR3 contains 15 residues. V lost 6 bases and J 0 bases, leaving 11 bases between the germline ends. Germline V gene lookup returns CDR1 MNHEY and CDR2 SVGAGI. CDR3 loop: CASSPMGANTGELFF. CDR3 bases: TGTGCCAGCAGCCCCATGGGCGCGAACACCGGGGAGCTGTTTTTT.

This clonotype was detected a few times. The chain links TRBV7-2 to TRBJ2-3; 12 nucleotides agree with TRBD2. CDR3 length equals 16 residues. With V trimmed by 4 bases and J by 5 bases, 7 bases remained unmatched. Germline CDR1 SGHTA, CDR2 FQGNSA. The CDR3 DNA follows: TGTGCCAGCAGCTCCTCTAGCGGGGGGGCCAGAGATACGCAGTATTTT. Translating it yields CASSSSSGGARDTQYF.

The chain has TRBV6-2 or TRBV6-3 and TRBJ1-5; TRBD1 matches 8 bases. Germline lookup yields CDR1 MNHEY and CDR2 SVGEGT. The CDR3 loop spans 18 amino acids. Trimming removed 2 bases from V and 4 bases from J; junction bases left unmatched: 13. CDR3 loop: CASSYPTRTGILNQPQHF. The CDR3 DNA reads as TGTGCCAGCAGTTACCCGACAAGGACAGGGATCTTGAATCAGCCCCAGCATTTT.

This clonotype was seen a few times. The chain combines TRBV7-2 with TRBJ1-1, with 7 bases identical to TRBD1. Germline lookup yields CDR1 SGHTA and CDR2 FQGNSA. The CDR3 is 14 amino acids. Unmatched junction bases numbered 5, after V lost 0 bases and J lost 7 bases. CDR3 bases: TGTGCCAGCAGCTTAGCAGGGGGCAGGGGTGAAGCTTTCTTT. The encoded protein is CASSLAGGRGEAFF.